The 2 T cell receptor beta chains below were found in one sample sequenced in a study of blood T cell repertoires in COVID-19. Generated by immunoSEQ multiplex PCR, the TCRdb table keeps only in-frame clones and is missing some. The repertoire has about 190,000 clones, around 88% of them found once; the top ten carry about 9.6%. Input material: PBMCs or T cells enriched from blood (not recorded which). Receptor source: a woman aged 25-40 years who had recovered from COVID-19.

This chain links TRBV3-1 (or the pseudogene TRBV3-2) with TRBJ2-5; 14 bases map to TRBD2. V lost 4 bases to trimming and J lost 5 bases; unmatched junction nucleotides: 6. There are 16 residues in the CDR3. Germline V lookup: CDR1 LGHDT, CDR2 YNNKEL (reference sequence). The CDR3 DNA follows: TGTGCCAGCAGCCCGGGACTAGCGGGAGTCCGGGAGACCCAGTACTTC. It codes for CASSPGLAGVRETQYF.

The chain recombines TRBV2 with TRBJ1-5; D is undetermined. The germline CDR1 and CDR2 sequences are SNHLY and FYNNEI. The CDR3 consists of 15 residues. V lost 2 bases and J 0 bases, leaving 8 bases between the germline ends. As DNA, the CDR3 is TGTGCCAGCAGTGAAAGGACTCATAGCAATCAGCCCCAGCATTTT. The encoded protein is CASSERTHSNQPQHF.